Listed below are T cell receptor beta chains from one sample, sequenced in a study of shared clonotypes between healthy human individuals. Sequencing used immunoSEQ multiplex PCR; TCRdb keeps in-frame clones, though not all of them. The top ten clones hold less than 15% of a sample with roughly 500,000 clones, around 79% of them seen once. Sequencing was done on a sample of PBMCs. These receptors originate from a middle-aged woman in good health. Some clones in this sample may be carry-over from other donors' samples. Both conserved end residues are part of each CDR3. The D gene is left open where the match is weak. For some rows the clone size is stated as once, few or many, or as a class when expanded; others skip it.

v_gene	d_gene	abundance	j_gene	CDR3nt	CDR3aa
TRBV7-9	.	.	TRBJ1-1	TGTGCCAGCAGCAAGACAGAGATGAACACTGAAGCTTTCTTT	CASSKTEMNTEAFF
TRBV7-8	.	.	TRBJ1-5	TGTGCCAGCAGCTTAGAAGGCAGGGGCAATCAGCCCCAGCATTTT	CASSLEGRGNQPQHF
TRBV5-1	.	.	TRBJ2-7	TGCGCCAGCAGCTTGGACCCTGACAGGTCCCTGGCCGAGCAGTACTTC	CASSLDPDRSLAEQYF
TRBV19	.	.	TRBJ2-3	TGTGCCAGTAGTAACGGCGGTGTGGAGGATACGCAGTATTTT	CASSNGGVEDTQYF
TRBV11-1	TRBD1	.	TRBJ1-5	TGTGCCAGCAGCCCAGAGGGGGCTCAGCCCCAGCATTTT	CASSPEGAQPQHF
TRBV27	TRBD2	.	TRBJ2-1	TGTGCCAGCAGGGCTAGCGGTTACAATGAGCAGTTCTTC	CASRASGYNEQFF
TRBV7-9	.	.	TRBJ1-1	TGTGCCAGCAGCTTAGTTTACATCCTAAACACTGAAGCTTTCTTT	CASSLVYILNTEAFF
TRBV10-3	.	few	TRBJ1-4	TGTGCCATCAGGGGCAGGGATGGGGAAAAACTGTTTTTT	CAIRGRDGEKLFF
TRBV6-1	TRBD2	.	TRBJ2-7	TGTGCCAGCAGTGGCAGGACTAGCGCAGACTACGAGCAGTACTTC	CASSGRTSADYEQYF
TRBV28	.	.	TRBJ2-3	TGTGCCAGCAAATCGGGGTTTGCGGGGGATACGCAGTATTTT	CASKSGFAGDTQYF
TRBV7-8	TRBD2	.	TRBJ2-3	TGTGCCAGCAGCTTAGCGGGAGGGAAGACCACAGATACGCAGTATTTT	CASSLAGGKTTDTQYF
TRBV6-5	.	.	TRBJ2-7	TGTGCCAGCAGTTCAACGGGAACCTCCTACGAGCAGTACTTC	CASSSTGTSYEQYF
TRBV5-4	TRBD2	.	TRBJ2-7	TGTGCCAGCAGCAGAACTAGCGGGAGCAGGAACGAGCAGTACTTC	CASSRTSGSRNEQYF
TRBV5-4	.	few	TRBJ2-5	TGTGCCAGCAGGGAAAAGGACGAGGGTGAGACCCAGTACTTC	CASREKDEGETQYF
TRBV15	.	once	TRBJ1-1	TGTGCCACCAGCAGAGATACAGGGCGGAACACTGAAGCTTTCTTT	CATSRDTGRNTEAFF
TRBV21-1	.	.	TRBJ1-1	TGTGCCAGCAGCAAACAGGGTTGGAGGACTGAAGCTTTCTTT	CASSKQGWRTEAFF
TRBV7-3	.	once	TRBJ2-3	TGTGCCAGCAGCCGAGACACAGATACGCAGTATTTT	CASSRDTDTQYF